A single sample is the source of the 25 T cell receptor beta chains below, sequenced in a study of beta chain features in type 1 diabetes (dated by TCRdb to 2017 to 2018). Libraries were constructed by the immunoSEQ multiplex PCR assay. The entire isolated RNA was reverse transcribed using the High Capacity cDNA Reverse Transcription Kit, and thus expressed TCRB transcripts were sequenced. Not all clones reach the TCRdb copy of this immuneACCESS table, which keeps in-frame sequences only. Checked studies attribute under half of the gap to unresolved V genes and leave the rest unexplained. Present in this sample are roughly 400,000 clones, more than 12% of which were seen just once. The biggest ten clones account for about 0.018% of the sample. Material for sequencing was naive CD4+ T cells from blood. The sample's cell subset or site label, decoded: true naive CD4+ T cells. These TCRs come from a woman younger than 30 in good health.

This chain uses TRBV18 with TRBJ2-2; D gene uncertain. Trimming removed 2 bases at V and 6 bases at J, with 7 bases between. Germline V gene lookup returns CDR1 KGHSH and CDR2 LQKENI. The CDR3 covers 13 residues. DNA of the CDR3: TGTGCCAGCTCACCAACGGTCGCCGGGGAGCTGTTTTTT. Its protein product is CASSPTVAGELFF.

CDR3 DNA: TGTGCCAGCATTAGGACAGGGGGCTATGGCTACACCTTC. Its translation is CASIRTGGYGYTF. This rearrangement joins TRBV6-6 to TRBJ1-2; 10 bases line up with TRBD1. Germline V gene lookup returns CDR1 MNHNY and CDR2 SVGAGI (reference sequence). V lost 7 bases to trimming and J lost 4 bases; unmatched junction nucleotides: 3. This CDR3 has 13 residues.

V gene TRBV27 combines with J gene TRBJ1-2; 8 nucleotides agree with TRBD1. This CDR3 comprises 16 residues. The germline gives CDR1 MNHEY, CDR2 SMNVEV (reference sequence). V lost 6 bases, J lost 2 bases, and 11 bases stayed unmatched. CDR3 nucleotide sequence: TGTGCCAGCAGAACAGGGGGGATCGAAGGGAACTATGGCTACACCTTC. It translates to CASRTGGIEGNYGYTF.

This clone has a handful of counts. V and J are TRBV5-1 and TRBJ1-1; no clear D. Germline CDR1 reads SGHRS; CDR2 reads YFSETQ. The CDR3 totals 13 residues. Trimming removed 1 base from V and 4 bases from J, with 8 bases in between. The CDR3 coding sequence is TGCGCCAGCAGCTTGAAGGGAGGCACTGAAGCTTTCTTT. The encoded protein is CASSLKGGTEAFF. The full variable domain, with the rest looked up from reference TRBV5-1 and TRBJ1-1, is KAGVTQTPRYLIKTRGQQVTLSCSPISGHRSVSWYQQTPGQGLQFLFEYFSETQRNKGNFPGRFSGRQFSNSRSEMNVSTLELGDSALYLCASSLKGGTEAFFGQGTRLTVV.

This CDR3 is CSVEDRTVRFF. For the CDR3, the DNA is TGCAGCGTTGAAGATCGGACTGTGCGGTTCTTC. The V call is TRBV29-1, the J call TRBJ2-1, with D perhaps matching TRBD2 (5 bases). Germline V gene sequence: CDR1 SQVTM, CDR2 ANQGSEA. V lost 0 bases and J 15 bases, leaving 12 bases between the germline ends. The CDR3 sequence is 11 residues long.

The V gene is TRBV4-2, the J gene TRBJ2-3; maybe TRBD2 (5 bases). Trimming took off 6 bases at V and 0 bases at J, with 7 bases between the two ends. Germline V gene lookup returns CDR1 LGHNA and CDR2 YNFKEQ. The CDR3 covers 13 residues. The CDR3: CASRSGSTDTQYF. In DNA form, the CDR3 reads TGTGCCAGCAGAAGCGGTAGCACAGATACGCAGTATTTT.

The chain is built from TRBV21-1 and TRBJ1-1. TRBV21-1 counts as a pseudogene. The CDR3 is 20 amino acids. Written as DNA, the CDR3 is TGTGCCAGCAGCAAAATCGGGAGAGAAAGGGGTAGTGACTATGGCACTGAAGCTTTCTTT. Residues: CASSKIGRERGSDYGTEAFF.

This clone was found a few times. The gene calls are TRBV30 and TRBJ1-1, with D uncertain. The germline V and J ends were trimmed by 2 bases and 0 bases, with 19 bases remaining between them. The CDR3 consists of 17 residues. CDR1 and CDR2 from the germline V gene are GTSNPN and SVGIG (reference sequence). This CDR3 is CAWSPSPPTGVNTEAFF. The CDR3 region has the DNA TGTGCCTGGAGTCCTTCACCCCCGACGGGTGTGAACACTGAAGCTTTCTTT. Filled out from reference TRBV30 and TRBJ1-1, the complete variable domain reads SQTIHQWPATLVQPVGSPLSLECTVEGTSNPNLYWYRQAAGRGLQLLFYSVGIGQISSEVPQNLSASRPQDRQFILSSKKLLLSDSGFYLCAWSPSPPTGVNTEAFFGQGTRLTVV.

This clone was observed a single time. The chain carries TRBV25-1 and TRBJ1-2; possible D gene TRBD1, 6 bases. Germline CDR1 MGHDK, CDR2 SYGVNS. The CDR3 totals 15 residues. The ends were cut back, 2 bases at V and 4 bases at J, with 14 bases in the middle. The DNA for the CDR3 is TGTGCCAGCAGTGAAAGGACAGAGAGTTCCTATGGCTACACCTTC. Encoded protein: CASSERTESSYGYTF.

The chain recombines TRBV7-2 with TRBJ2-7, with a tentative D call TRBD2 (5 bases). V was cut by 0 bases and J by 4 bases, with 13 bases left in between. Per the germline V gene, CDR1 is SGHTA and CDR2 is FQGNSA. The CDR3 is 15 residues long. The CDR3 protein is CASSLAQRSRYEQYF. The DNA of the CDR3 is TGTGCCAGCAGCTTAGCGCAGCGGAGTCGGTACGAGCAGTACTTC.

This rearrangement joins TRBV7-2 to TRBJ2-2; D is unclear. The CDR3 consists of 13 residues. V gave up 2 bases and J gave up 5 bases, with 6 bases separating them. The germline CDR1 and CDR2 sequences are SGHTA and FQGNSA. CDR3 nucleotide sequence: TGTGCCAGCAGCTTATCTCTGACCGGGGAGCTGTTTTTT. This gives the protein CASSLSLTGELFF.

This clone was found a few times. The chain has TRBV5-1 and TRBJ1-1; 8 bases fit TRBD1. Germline-derived CDR1 and CDR2 are SGHRS and YFSETQ. Trimming removed 0 bases from V and 4 bases from J; junction bases left unmatched: 5. CDR3 size: 15 residues. The CDR3 is CASSLDPGGGTEAFF. The CDR3 nucleotides are TGCGCCAGCAGCTTGGATCCAGGGGGCGGCACTGAAGCTTTCTTT.

The CDR3 DNA reads TGTGCCAGCAGCCAACCCAGCCCGGGACTAGCGGCAGTGAGCTCCTACAATGAGCAGTTCTTC. Translating gives CASSQPSPGLAAVSSYNEQFF. J is TRBJ2-1 and V is TRBV14; 11 bases fit TRBD2. CDR3 length: 21 amino acids. The junction had 15 bases not matched to a gene; V was cut back by 2 bases and J by 0 bases. Germline V gene sequence: CDR1 SGHDN, CDR2 FVKESK.

This clone was detected only a few times. The rearrangement joins TRBV15 to TRBJ2-7; D is perhaps TRBD2 (6 bases). The V and J ends lost 3 bases and 4 bases respectively, with 10 bases between them. CDR1 and CDR2 (germline): LNHNV, YYDKDF (reference sequence). The CDR3 covers 13 residues. The CDR3 sequence: CATSSAGPYEQYF. In nucleotides, the CDR3 is TGTGCCACCAGCAGTGCGGGACCTTACGAGCAGTACTTC.

The gene calls are TRBV7-8 and TRBJ1-5; tentatively, D is TRBD1 (5 bases). Germline V gene lookup returns CDR1 SGHVS and CDR2 FQNEAQ. There are 14 residues in the CDR3. Trimming pared 5 bases from V and 2 bases from J, leaving 10 bases between. CDR3 coding DNA: TGTGCCAGCAGCATCCGACAGCGCAATCAGCCCCAGCATTTT. It yields the protein CASSIRQRNQPQHF.

The chain joins TRBV28 to TRBJ2-7, with TRBD2 matching 11 bases. V shed 6 bases and J 4 bases; nucleotides not matched to a gene: 8. The CDR3 extends over 15 amino acids. Per the germline V gene, CDR1 is MDHEN and CDR2 is SYDVKM. CDR3 nucleotide sequence: TGTGCCAGCAGAACCGGGACTAGCGGATCGTACGAGCAGTACTTC. It translates to CASRTGTSGSYEQYF.

V is TRBV5-1 and J is TRBJ2-1; perhaps TRBD1 as D (6 bases). The germline V gene encodes CDR1 SGHRS and CDR2 YFSETQ. V was cut by 4 bases and J by 7 bases, with 18 bases left in between. The CDR3 is 15 residues long. The CDR3 bases are TGCGCCAGCAGCCCCGCGGCAGGGGACCTTAATGAGCAGTTCTTC. This translates into CASSPAAGDLNEQFF.

The J gene is TRBJ2-3, the V gene TRBV9, with 13 bases matching TRBD2. Germline CDR1 and CDR2: SGDLS and YYNGEE. CDR3 length: 14 residues. Germline trimming cut 6 bases from V and 3 bases from J; bases unmatched to any gene: 1. The CDR3 DNA follows: TGTGCCAGCACGGGACTAGCGGGGACAGATACGCAGTATTTT. This sequence encodes CASTGLAGTDTQYF.

The J gene is TRBJ2-1, the V gene TRBV4-1; no clear D. The CDR3 is made up of 13 amino acids. From germline, CDR1 is MGHRA and CDR2 YSYEKL. V lost 4 bases and J 12 bases, leaving 16 bases between the germline ends. In DNA form, the CDR3 reads TGCGCCAGCAGCCGAGGCCCCCGAGAAGGGCAGTTCTTC. Protein: CASSRGPREGQFF.

The gene calls are TRBV7-9 and TRBJ1-1, with TRBD1 matching over 9 bases. The CDR3 is 15 residues long. Germline CDR1 is SEHNR and CDR2 is FQNEAQ (reference sequence). Unmatched junction bases numbered 4, after V lost 0 bases and J lost 5 bases. As DNA, the CDR3 is TGTGCCAGCAGCTTAGCGGGACAGGGATTTACTGAAGCTTTCTTT. Encoded protein: CASSLAGQGFTEAFF.

This clone showed up just a few times. The chain couples TRBV29-1 to TRBJ2-7; no reliable D call. The germline gives CDR1 SQVTM, CDR2 ANQGSEA. The CDR3 consists of 11 residues. Trimming took 5 bases from V and 0 from J, leaving 5 bases between them. The CDR3 DNA reads as TGCAGCGTTTCTTACTCCTACGAGCAGTACTTC. The encoded protein is CSVSYSYEQYF.

The chain couples TRBV4-2 to TRBJ2-7; 9 positions agree with TRBD2. The V gene's germline CDR1 is LGHNA and CDR2 YNFKEQ. The CDR3 totals 16 residues. Trimming at V came to 0 bases and at J to 7 bases, leaving 10 bases not matched to a gene. Written as DNA, the CDR3 is TGTGCCAGCAGCCAAGACGGGGCGGGAGGGCCATGGGAGCAGTACTTC. Translation: CASSQDGAGGPWEQYF.

This clone has just a few counts. V and J are TRBV10-3 and TRBJ2-1, with 9 nucleotides matching TRBD1. V shed 3 bases, J shed 6 bases, and the junction held 6 bases outside the gene matches. This CDR3 is 15 amino acids long. Germline CDR1 is ENHRY and CDR2 is SYGVKD. CDR3 bases: TGTGCCATCAGTGATAGGACAGGGGAGGGCAATGAGCAGTTCTTC. Encoded protein: CAISDRTGEGNEQFF.

This clone was observed a few times. A junction boundary mismatches the germline segment, possibly from a read error. The CDR3 DNA reads TGCGCCAGCACCTTGGGTAGTTCTAACACTGAAGCTTTCTTT. This gives the protein CASTLGSSNTEAFF. This chain links TRBV5-1 with TRBJ1-1; D not certain. Germline assignment: CDR1 SGHRS and CDR2 YFSETQ. The CDR3 totals 14 residues.

In its sample, this clone was seen a few times. This rearrangement joins TRBV28 to TRBJ2-1; 13 bases are a match to TRBD2. Germline CDR1 reads MDHEN; CDR2 reads SYDVKM. With V trimmed by 6 bases and J by 9 bases, 5 bases remained unmatched. CDR3 length: 14 amino acids. The CDR3 DNA reads as TGTGCCAGCAGGCCGGGACTAGCGGGAATTGAGCAGTTCTTC. Translation gives CASRPGLAGIEQFF.